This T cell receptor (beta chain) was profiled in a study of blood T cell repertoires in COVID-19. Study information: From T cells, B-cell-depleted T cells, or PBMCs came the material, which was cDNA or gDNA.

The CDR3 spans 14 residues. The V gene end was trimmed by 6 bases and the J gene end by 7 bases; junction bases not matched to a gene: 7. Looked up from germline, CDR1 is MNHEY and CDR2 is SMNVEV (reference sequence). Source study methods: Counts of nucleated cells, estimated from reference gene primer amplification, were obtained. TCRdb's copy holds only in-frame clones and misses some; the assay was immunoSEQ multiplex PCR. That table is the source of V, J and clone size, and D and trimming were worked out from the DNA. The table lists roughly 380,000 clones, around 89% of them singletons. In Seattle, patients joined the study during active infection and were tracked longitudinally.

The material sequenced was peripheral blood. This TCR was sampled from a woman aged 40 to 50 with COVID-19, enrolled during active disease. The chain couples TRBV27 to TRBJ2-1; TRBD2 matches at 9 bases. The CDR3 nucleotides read TGTGCCAGCAGGGAGGGGACTAGCTCTAATGAGCAGTTCTTC. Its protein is CASREGTSSNEQFF.